The 10 T cell receptor beta chains below were found in one sample sequenced in a study of cytomegalovirus exposure and HLA in healthy donors. PCR was performed using 60 Vbeta and 13 Jbeta primers. Measured with immunoSEQ multiplex PCR; TCRdb has only the in-frame clones, and not every one. The sample yields some 140,000 clones, 60% to 75% seen once. Sequencing was done on a sample of PBMCs. These receptors came from a human donor in good health.

This chain connects TRBV19 to TRBJ1-5; possibly TRBD1 for D (6 bases). The ends were cut back, 1 base at V and 0 bases at J, with 13 bases in the middle. The CDR3 runs 17 residues. Germline CDR1 reads LNHDA; CDR2 reads SQIVND (reference sequence). CDR3 protein: CASSIAQGYDSNQPQHF. CDR3 nucleotides: TGTGCCAGTAGTATAGCACAGGGATATGATAGCAATCAGCCCCAGCATTTT.

This clone was recorded a few times. The chain combines TRBV6-1 with TRBJ1-5; D may be TRBD1 (6 bases). Germline lookup yields CDR1 MNHNS and CDR2 SASEGT. Between the trimmed V and J ends, which lost 4 bases and 3 bases, there was a span of 19 bases. There are 17 residues in the CDR3. The CDR3 sequence: CASSGEQGLEPNQPQHF. The DNA of the CDR3 is TGTGCCAGCAGTGGAGAACAGGGTCTCGAGCCCAATCAGCCCCAGCATTTT.

This rearrangement joins TRBV7-9 to TRBJ2-7, with 7 bases fitting TRBD1. Germline CDR1 SEHNR, CDR2 FQNEAQ (reference sequence). After removal of 5 bases from V and 5 bases from J, the junction contained 6 bases not matched to a gene. CDR3 length equals 13 residues. The CDR3 region is CASSPGTVNEQYF. CDR3 in DNA: TGTGCCAGCAGCCCCGGGACAGTAAACGAGCAGTACTTC.

The V call is TRBV7-8, the J call TRBJ2-7; 9 bases are a match to TRBD1. Trimming cost V 8 bases and J 4 bases; bases outside gene matches: 9. Looked up from germline, CDR1 is SGHVS and CDR2 is FQNEAQ. This CDR3 comprises 14 residues. CDR3 sequence reads: CASLRRQGGYEQYF. The CDR3 DNA is TGTGCCAGCCTCCGAAGACAGGGGGGGTACGAGCAGTACTTC.

The V gene is TRBV19, the J gene TRBJ2-6; D perhaps matches TRBD1 (6 bases). CDR3 size: 16 residues. The V and J ends lost 5 bases and 0 bases respectively, with 11 bases between them. The germline V gene has CDR1 LNHDA and CDR2 SQIVND (reference sequence). CDR3 nucleotide sequence: TGTGCCAGTAGTTCAAGGACAGTCTCTGGGGCCAACGTCCTGACTTTC. Protein product: CASSSRTVSGANVLTF. Full variable domain (remainder filled in from reference TRBV19 and TRBJ2-6): DGGITQSPKYLFRKEGQNVTLSCEQNLNHDAMYWYRQDPGQGLRLIYYSQIVNDFQKGDIAEGYSVSREKKESFPLTVTSAQKNPTAFYLCASSSRTVSGANVLTFGAGSRLTVL.

The chain recombines TRBV27 with TRBJ1-1; D unclear. V lost 5 bases to trimming and J lost 2 bases, with 9 bases between them. The CDR3 has 13 residues. Germline assignment: CDR1 MNHEY and CDR2 SMNVEV (reference sequence). The CDR3 sequence is CASSTLSNTEAFF. The CDR3 bases are TGTGCCAGCAGTACCCTATCCAACACTGAAGCTTTCTTT.

This rearrangement joins TRBV9 to TRBJ2-1; the D gene is possibly TRBD1 (5 bases). Germline V gene sequence: CDR1 SGDLS, CDR2 YYNGEE. V was cut by 4 bases and J by 8 bases, with 16 bases left in between. The CDR3 is 14 amino acids. The CDR3 protein is CASSPIGVGYEQFF. The DNA for the CDR3 is TGTGCCAGCAGCCCTATAGGGGTGGGGTATGAGCAGTTCTTC.

The J gene is TRBJ2-2, the V gene TRBV10-3; weak D call: TRBD2 (6 bases). This CDR3 is built from 15 residues. In germline, CDR1 is ENHRY, CDR2 SYGVKD. With 10 bases removed from V and 0 bases from J, the gap between germline ends came to 15 bases. The CDR3 protein is CATSAGSPNTGELFF. The CDR3, as DNA: TGTGCCACTTCGGCGGGGTCACCGAACACCGGGGAGCTGTTTTTT.

The V gene is TRBV9, the J gene TRBJ2-2; TRBD2 might be the D (7 bases). The CDR3 runs to 14 residues. V lost 9 bases and J 4 bases, leaving 16 bases between the germline ends. CDR1 SGDLS and CDR2 YYNGEE come from the germline V gene. The DNA for the CDR3 is TGTGCCACCAATGGGGGGGGCGGCACCGGGGAGCTGTTTTTT. Its translation: CATNGGGGTGELFF.

The chain is built from TRBV15 and TRBJ2-7, with TRBD1 identical over 9 bases. Germline lookup yields CDR1 LNHNV and CDR2 YYDKDF (reference sequence). Trimming took 0 bases from V and 3 from J; bases not matched to a gene: 3. The CDR3 is made up of 15 amino acids. The CDR3: CATSREGQGVYEQYF. The DNA for the CDR3 is TGTGCCACCAGCAGAGAGGGACAGGGAGTCTACGAGCAGTACTTC.